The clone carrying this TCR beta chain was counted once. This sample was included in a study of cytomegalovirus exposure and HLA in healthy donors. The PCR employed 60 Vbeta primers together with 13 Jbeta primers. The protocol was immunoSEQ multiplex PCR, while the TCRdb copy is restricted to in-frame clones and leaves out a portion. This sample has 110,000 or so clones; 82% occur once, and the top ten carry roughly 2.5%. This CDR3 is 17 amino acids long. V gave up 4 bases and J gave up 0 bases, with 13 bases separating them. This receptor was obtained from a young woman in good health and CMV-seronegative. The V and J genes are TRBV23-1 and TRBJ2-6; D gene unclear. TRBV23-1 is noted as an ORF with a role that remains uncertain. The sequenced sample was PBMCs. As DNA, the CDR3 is TGCGCCAGCAGTCGTCACAAGAATAACTCTGGGGCCAACGTCCTGACTTTC. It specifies CASSRHKNNSGANVLTF.